Following are 6 T cell receptor beta chains from one sample sequenced in a study of CD8 T cells in ankylosing spondylitis. A single record per CDR3 protein comes from TCRdb applying MiXCR to the 5' RACE reads. Here the sample spans approximately 300,000 distinct CDR3 sequences, around 20% being singletons. Sequenced input: blood, either unsorted or a sorted T cell fraction (not recorded which). Receptors originate from a female donor with ankylosing spondylitis or in good health (not recorded which).

This clonotype was seen a few times. The rearrangement uses TRBV12-3 or TRBV12-4 and TRBJ1-3; 9 bases match TRBD1. The V and J ends lost 6 bases and 0 bases, in that order; junction bases with no gene match: 3. The CDR3 is 15 residues long. The CDR3 DNA sequence: TGTGCCAGCAGGACAGGGGGAAACTCTGGAAACACCATATATTTT. This gives the protein CASRTGGNSGNTIYF.

The rearrangement uses TRBV6-2 or TRBV6-3 and TRBJ1-6, with unresolved D. With 6 bases removed from V and 7 bases from J, the gap between germline ends came to 13 bases. Germline V gene sequence: CDR1 MNHEY, CDR2 SVGEGT. This CDR3 contains 14 residues. CDR3 sequence (DNA): TGTGCCAGCAGACTCAGAACGGCCAATTCACCCCTCCACTTT. It yields the protein CASRLRTANSPLHF.

This clonotype was picked up one time. In nucleotides, the CDR3 is TGTGCCACCCAAGACAGGTCCTCCGGGGAGACCCAGTACTTC. This codes for CATQDRSSGETQYF. This rearrangement joins TRBV7-2 to TRBJ2-5, with D tentatively TRBD1 (6 bases). The germline V gene encodes CDR1 SGHTA and CDR2 FQGNSA. CDR3 length: 14 residues. Trimming took 10 bases from V and 5 from J, leaving 20 bases between them.

This chain links TRBV27 with TRBJ2-2; D is possibly TRBD1 or TRBD2 (6 bases each). The CDR3 is 15 amino acids. V lost 7 bases to trimming and J lost 6 bases, with 18 bases between them. CDR1 and CDR2 (germline): MNHEY, SMNVEV (reference sequence). The CDR3 reads CASTLRGVSPGELFF. CDR3 nucleotides: TGTGCCAGCACCCTAAGGGGGGTGAGCCCCGGGGAGCTGTTTTTT.

The chain uses TRBV27 and TRBJ2-1, with 7 nucleotides matching TRBD2. After removal of 8 bases from V and 1 base from J, the junction contained 11 bases not matched to a gene. The CDR3 length is 16 residues. Germline CDR1 MNHEY, CDR2 SMNVEV (reference sequence). The CDR3 nucleotides read TGTGCCAGCCGGGCCAGGAGGACTAGGTCCTACAATGAGCAGTTCTTC. Its translation: CASRARRTRSYNEQFF.

This clonotype was detected a few times. The V call is TRBV20-1, the J call TRBJ2-5; maybe TRBD2 (5 bases). Germline V gene sequence: CDR1 DFQATT, CDR2 SNEGSKA (reference sequence). The CDR3 contains 12 residues. The ends were cut back, 5 bases at V and 2 bases at J, with 9 bases in the middle. CDR3 sequence (DNA): TGCAGTGCTCCGGACTTGCAAGAGACCCAGTACTTC. Translated: CSAPDLQETQYF.